This entry lists 5 T cell receptor beta chains sequenced from one sample in a study of spatial heterogeneity in lung cancer (dated by TCRdb to between 2018 and 2021). The method was 5' RACE. Sequencing instrument: NextSeq 500. TCRdb reanalyzed the raw reads on its own, using fastp at Q25 for trimming and MiXCR for clone calling, and kept in-frame beta chains. For every CDR3 protein sequence, its rows merge into one entry that carries the most common genes and DNA. The sample table contains 2,000 to 3,000 distinct CDR3 sequences; only one count was recorded for 3.5% to 5% of them. The leading ten clones occupy under 35% of the sample. The time point label of this sample denotes: sample taken at primary tumor resection. For TCR sequencing, whole RNA was extracted from tumor and nontumor lung tissue, or from cryopreserved PBMC samples, and no cell sorting was done. The sample was normal lung tissue next to the tumor, taken at surgery. Receptor source: a female donor with early-stage non-small cell lung cancer.

Judged by abundance, this clonotype is medium-sized. The library was designed around alpha chains, so this beta chain is a stray read whose abundance carries little weight. V usage is TRBV28 and J usage is TRBJ2-3; D may match TRBD1 or TRBD2 (5 bases each). The CDR3 length is 14 residues. CDR1 and CDR2 (germline): MDHEN, SYDVKM. Trimming pared 2 bases from V and 4 bases from J, leaving 10 bases between. CDR3 protein: CASSLDRGPDTQYF. CDR3 nucleotide sequence: TGTGCCAGCAGTTTAGATCGGGGCCCAGATACGCAGTATTTT.

This clonotype is judged medium-sized. This beta chain is a stray read from a library made for alpha chains; its abundance is not meaningful. The CDR3 sequence: CASTPTGEDTQYF. CDR3 bases: TGTGCCAGCACCCCGACAGGGGAAGATACGCAGTATTTT. The chain is built from TRBV6-6 and TRBJ2-3, with 8 bases identical to TRBD1. Germline loops: CDR1 MNHNY, CDR2 SVGAGI (reference sequence). With 7 bases clipped from V and 5 bases from J, the junction kept 5 bases outside the gene matches. This CDR3 spans 13 amino acids.

By sample fraction, this clonotype is medium-sized (0.01 to 0.1%). This beta chain is an off-target read within a library intended for alpha chains, so its frequency means little. J is TRBJ2-5 and V is TRBV28, with 7 bases lining up with TRBD1. In germline, CDR1 is MDHEN, CDR2 SYDVKM. The CDR3 sequence is 16 residues long. V was pared by 10 bases and J by 2 bases, with 16 bases of the junction left unmatched. CDR3 in amino acids: CATTSPEGARQETQYF. In DNA form, the CDR3 reads TGTGCCACCACTTCCCCTGAGGGGGCGCGGCAAGAGACCCAGTACTTC.

Within the sample, this clonotype is medium-sized (0.01 to 0.1%). Since the library was made to target alpha chains, this beta chain is a stray read and its abundance is not meaningful. The rearrangement uses TRBV20-1 and TRBJ1-3; 7 bases are a match to TRBD1. Germline lookup yields CDR1 DFQATT and CDR2 SNEGSKA (reference sequence). J was trimmed by 4 bases and V by 6 bases; bases with no gene match: 3. This CDR3 spans 12 amino acids. CDR3 sequence (DNA): TGCAGTGCCCTGGACAGGGGAAACACCATATATTTT. Its protein product is CSALDRGNTIYF.

This clonotype is medium-sized in the sample. This beta chain is a stray sequence in a library constructed for alpha chains; its clone size is not meaningful. The CDR3 region has the DNA TGTGCCAGCAGTTACCGTAAAGGGTACTACGAGCAGTACGTC. It codes for CASSYRKGYYEQYV. V usage is TRBV6-5 and J usage is TRBJ2-7; D remains unclear. Germline V gene sequence: CDR1 MNHEY, CDR2 SVGAGI. V was cut by 2 bases and J by 3 bases, with 11 bases left in between. The CDR3 has 14 residues.